This T cell receptor (beta chain) is from a study of T cells in Graves' hyperthyroidism and ophthalmopathy. Germline CDR1 reads SNHLY; CDR2 reads FYNNEI. The CDR3 covers 18 residues. Comments on this clonotype: As yet, its antigen is unknown. Relative to the germline gene, one junction end is altered; a read error may explain this.

Whole-study findings and limits: For ophthalmopathy, model prediction preceded onset by a median about six months.

Amplified TCR beta CDR3 regions came from RNA transcripts. HTBI primers were used for first-round RT-PCR of the TCR CDR3. TCRdb recomputed calls from the multiplex PCR reads with MiXCR, one row per CDR3 protein. In the table there are about 340,000 distinct CDR3 sequences, 21% of which are singletons. This sequence joins TRBV2 and TRBJ2-7, with 9 bases lining up with TRBD1. The specimen was blood. The source of this sequence is a woman aged 50 to 60 with Graves' hyperthyroidism. The CDR3 region is CALRGRDRGKRSVHEQCF. The DNA of the CDR3 is TGTGCCTTACGTGGTAGAGACAGGGGGAAGAGATCCGTCCACGAGCAGTGCTTC.